This T cell receptor (beta chain) was retrieved from a study of blood T cell repertoires in COVID-19. Study background: Material from acute and convalescent COVID-19 was sourced from the United States, Italy and Spain. T cells, B-cell-depleted T cells, or PBMCs provided the cDNA or gDNA that served as material.

This table comes from immunoSEQ multiplex PCR, and its TCRdb copy is limited to in-frame clones, with some not included. This sample carries 55,000 or so clones, 65% to 90% of them seen once, and the ten largest clones take about 13%. Only a few counts were recorded for this clone. The sequence was obtained from a human donor in a cohort sampled during active COVID-19. Sequences were obtained from peripheral blood.

This CDR3 is CASSSMSPGGNQPQHF. The CDR3 nucleotides read TGTGCCAGCAGTTCCATGTCCCCAGGGGGCAATCAGCCCCAGCATTTT. The chain employs TRBV6-2 or TRBV6-3 and TRBJ1-5; possible D gene TRBD1, 6 bases. CDR1 and CDR2 from the germline V gene are MNHEY and SVGEGT. V was pared by 4 bases and J by 2 bases, with 15 bases between. The CDR3 loop spans 16 amino acids.